Sequencing of this T cell receptor (beta chain) was carried out in a study of CD8 T cells in ankylosing spondylitis. This clonotype was observed many times. Its antigen is unknown. TCRdb reprocessed the 5' RACE reads with MiXCR, giving one entry per CDR3 protein. This sample has around 53,000 distinct CDR3 sequences, with about 7.8% found just once. Broader study findings: Reports say disease-linked clones showed up significantly more in matched ankylosing spondylitis synovial fluid. Blood from ankylosing spondylitis patients appeared to carry a characteristic roughly 8-variant TCR beta motif.

V shed 5 bases and J shed 2 bases, with 17 bases lying between them. CDR3 size: 16 residues. Germline CDR1 is SNHLY and CDR2 is FYNNEI. The TCR comes from a female donor with ankylosing spondylitis or in good health (not recorded which). This sequence joins TRBV2 and TRBJ2-3; unclear D gene. The source material was blood, either unsorted or a sorted T cell fraction (not recorded which). The CDR3 spells CASSRTTSAITDTQYF. The CDR3 region has the DNA TGTGCCAGCAGTCGAACGACATCGGCTATCACAGATACGCAGTATTTT.